This TCR beta chain was obtained from a study of T cell responses to AZD1222 COVID-19 vaccine. Broader study findings: CD4 TCRs linked to vaccination spanned spike, dominating at 160-218 and 743-854. Of the AZD1222 recipients, only five to seven were seropositive at baseline. A rise in Spike-specific TCR breadth and depth followed two AZD1222 doses.

A note on this clone: Its antigen remains unknown.

Pooled samples include second doses given at about 4 or 12 weeks. TCRdb keeps only in-frame clones here, not all; method: immunoSEQ multiplex PCR. Of 150,000 to 200,000 clones in the sample, about 89% were seen once. V was pared by 3 bases and J by 0 bases, with 15 bases between. The length of the CDR3 is 16 residues. Germline V gives CDR1 LNHDA, CDR2 SQIVND (reference sequence). The sequence was obtained from an adult who received the AZD1222 COVID-19 vaccine. This specimen was peripheral blood, taken 28 days after the second AZD1222 dose. V usage is TRBV19 and J usage is TRBJ2-7; TRBD2 is a possible D gene (6 bases). The CDR3 loop is CASSMERGVNSYEQYF. Written as DNA, the CDR3 is TGTGCCAGTAGTATGGAGCGCGGGGTCAACTCCTACGAGCAGTACTTC. The whole variable domain, remainder taken from reference TRBV19 and TRBJ2-7, is DGGITQSPKYLFRKEGQNVTLSCEQNLNHDAMYWYRQDPGQGLRLIYYSQIVNDFQKGDIAEGYSVSREKKESFPLTVTSAQKNPTAFYLCASSMERGVNSYEQYFGPGTRLTVT.